The present TCR beta chain was sequenced within a study of post-analysis software for immune sequencing data. Study context: Recorded disease courses covered relapsing-remitting, secondary progressive and progressive-relapsing multiple sclerosis. Some patients had no subtype annotation.

V was clipped by 1 base and J by 1 base, with 11 bases between them. The length of the CDR3 is 16 residues. The authors incorporated unique molecular identifiers into the TCR beta cDNA libraries. TCRdb ran MiXCR on the PCR reads and lists one entry per CDR3 protein. Of over 150,000 distinct CDR3 sequences listed, approximately 30% are singletons. Regarding the study as a whole: In patients, TRBV5-6, TRBV5-1 and TRBV20-1 belonged to four or five TRBV segments found more frequently than in controls.

This clonotype was seen many times. The antigen is undetermined. Sequencing input: blood. The source of this sequence is a girl under 18 with multiple sclerosis. The rearrangement links TRBV12-3 or TRBV12-4 to TRBJ2-1, with D possibly called TRBD1 or TRBD2 (6 bases each). The CDR3 DNA reads as TGTGCCAGCAGTTTAGTCGGGGGCAAATCCTACAATGAGCAGTTCTTC. Its protein is CASSLVGGKSYNEQFF.